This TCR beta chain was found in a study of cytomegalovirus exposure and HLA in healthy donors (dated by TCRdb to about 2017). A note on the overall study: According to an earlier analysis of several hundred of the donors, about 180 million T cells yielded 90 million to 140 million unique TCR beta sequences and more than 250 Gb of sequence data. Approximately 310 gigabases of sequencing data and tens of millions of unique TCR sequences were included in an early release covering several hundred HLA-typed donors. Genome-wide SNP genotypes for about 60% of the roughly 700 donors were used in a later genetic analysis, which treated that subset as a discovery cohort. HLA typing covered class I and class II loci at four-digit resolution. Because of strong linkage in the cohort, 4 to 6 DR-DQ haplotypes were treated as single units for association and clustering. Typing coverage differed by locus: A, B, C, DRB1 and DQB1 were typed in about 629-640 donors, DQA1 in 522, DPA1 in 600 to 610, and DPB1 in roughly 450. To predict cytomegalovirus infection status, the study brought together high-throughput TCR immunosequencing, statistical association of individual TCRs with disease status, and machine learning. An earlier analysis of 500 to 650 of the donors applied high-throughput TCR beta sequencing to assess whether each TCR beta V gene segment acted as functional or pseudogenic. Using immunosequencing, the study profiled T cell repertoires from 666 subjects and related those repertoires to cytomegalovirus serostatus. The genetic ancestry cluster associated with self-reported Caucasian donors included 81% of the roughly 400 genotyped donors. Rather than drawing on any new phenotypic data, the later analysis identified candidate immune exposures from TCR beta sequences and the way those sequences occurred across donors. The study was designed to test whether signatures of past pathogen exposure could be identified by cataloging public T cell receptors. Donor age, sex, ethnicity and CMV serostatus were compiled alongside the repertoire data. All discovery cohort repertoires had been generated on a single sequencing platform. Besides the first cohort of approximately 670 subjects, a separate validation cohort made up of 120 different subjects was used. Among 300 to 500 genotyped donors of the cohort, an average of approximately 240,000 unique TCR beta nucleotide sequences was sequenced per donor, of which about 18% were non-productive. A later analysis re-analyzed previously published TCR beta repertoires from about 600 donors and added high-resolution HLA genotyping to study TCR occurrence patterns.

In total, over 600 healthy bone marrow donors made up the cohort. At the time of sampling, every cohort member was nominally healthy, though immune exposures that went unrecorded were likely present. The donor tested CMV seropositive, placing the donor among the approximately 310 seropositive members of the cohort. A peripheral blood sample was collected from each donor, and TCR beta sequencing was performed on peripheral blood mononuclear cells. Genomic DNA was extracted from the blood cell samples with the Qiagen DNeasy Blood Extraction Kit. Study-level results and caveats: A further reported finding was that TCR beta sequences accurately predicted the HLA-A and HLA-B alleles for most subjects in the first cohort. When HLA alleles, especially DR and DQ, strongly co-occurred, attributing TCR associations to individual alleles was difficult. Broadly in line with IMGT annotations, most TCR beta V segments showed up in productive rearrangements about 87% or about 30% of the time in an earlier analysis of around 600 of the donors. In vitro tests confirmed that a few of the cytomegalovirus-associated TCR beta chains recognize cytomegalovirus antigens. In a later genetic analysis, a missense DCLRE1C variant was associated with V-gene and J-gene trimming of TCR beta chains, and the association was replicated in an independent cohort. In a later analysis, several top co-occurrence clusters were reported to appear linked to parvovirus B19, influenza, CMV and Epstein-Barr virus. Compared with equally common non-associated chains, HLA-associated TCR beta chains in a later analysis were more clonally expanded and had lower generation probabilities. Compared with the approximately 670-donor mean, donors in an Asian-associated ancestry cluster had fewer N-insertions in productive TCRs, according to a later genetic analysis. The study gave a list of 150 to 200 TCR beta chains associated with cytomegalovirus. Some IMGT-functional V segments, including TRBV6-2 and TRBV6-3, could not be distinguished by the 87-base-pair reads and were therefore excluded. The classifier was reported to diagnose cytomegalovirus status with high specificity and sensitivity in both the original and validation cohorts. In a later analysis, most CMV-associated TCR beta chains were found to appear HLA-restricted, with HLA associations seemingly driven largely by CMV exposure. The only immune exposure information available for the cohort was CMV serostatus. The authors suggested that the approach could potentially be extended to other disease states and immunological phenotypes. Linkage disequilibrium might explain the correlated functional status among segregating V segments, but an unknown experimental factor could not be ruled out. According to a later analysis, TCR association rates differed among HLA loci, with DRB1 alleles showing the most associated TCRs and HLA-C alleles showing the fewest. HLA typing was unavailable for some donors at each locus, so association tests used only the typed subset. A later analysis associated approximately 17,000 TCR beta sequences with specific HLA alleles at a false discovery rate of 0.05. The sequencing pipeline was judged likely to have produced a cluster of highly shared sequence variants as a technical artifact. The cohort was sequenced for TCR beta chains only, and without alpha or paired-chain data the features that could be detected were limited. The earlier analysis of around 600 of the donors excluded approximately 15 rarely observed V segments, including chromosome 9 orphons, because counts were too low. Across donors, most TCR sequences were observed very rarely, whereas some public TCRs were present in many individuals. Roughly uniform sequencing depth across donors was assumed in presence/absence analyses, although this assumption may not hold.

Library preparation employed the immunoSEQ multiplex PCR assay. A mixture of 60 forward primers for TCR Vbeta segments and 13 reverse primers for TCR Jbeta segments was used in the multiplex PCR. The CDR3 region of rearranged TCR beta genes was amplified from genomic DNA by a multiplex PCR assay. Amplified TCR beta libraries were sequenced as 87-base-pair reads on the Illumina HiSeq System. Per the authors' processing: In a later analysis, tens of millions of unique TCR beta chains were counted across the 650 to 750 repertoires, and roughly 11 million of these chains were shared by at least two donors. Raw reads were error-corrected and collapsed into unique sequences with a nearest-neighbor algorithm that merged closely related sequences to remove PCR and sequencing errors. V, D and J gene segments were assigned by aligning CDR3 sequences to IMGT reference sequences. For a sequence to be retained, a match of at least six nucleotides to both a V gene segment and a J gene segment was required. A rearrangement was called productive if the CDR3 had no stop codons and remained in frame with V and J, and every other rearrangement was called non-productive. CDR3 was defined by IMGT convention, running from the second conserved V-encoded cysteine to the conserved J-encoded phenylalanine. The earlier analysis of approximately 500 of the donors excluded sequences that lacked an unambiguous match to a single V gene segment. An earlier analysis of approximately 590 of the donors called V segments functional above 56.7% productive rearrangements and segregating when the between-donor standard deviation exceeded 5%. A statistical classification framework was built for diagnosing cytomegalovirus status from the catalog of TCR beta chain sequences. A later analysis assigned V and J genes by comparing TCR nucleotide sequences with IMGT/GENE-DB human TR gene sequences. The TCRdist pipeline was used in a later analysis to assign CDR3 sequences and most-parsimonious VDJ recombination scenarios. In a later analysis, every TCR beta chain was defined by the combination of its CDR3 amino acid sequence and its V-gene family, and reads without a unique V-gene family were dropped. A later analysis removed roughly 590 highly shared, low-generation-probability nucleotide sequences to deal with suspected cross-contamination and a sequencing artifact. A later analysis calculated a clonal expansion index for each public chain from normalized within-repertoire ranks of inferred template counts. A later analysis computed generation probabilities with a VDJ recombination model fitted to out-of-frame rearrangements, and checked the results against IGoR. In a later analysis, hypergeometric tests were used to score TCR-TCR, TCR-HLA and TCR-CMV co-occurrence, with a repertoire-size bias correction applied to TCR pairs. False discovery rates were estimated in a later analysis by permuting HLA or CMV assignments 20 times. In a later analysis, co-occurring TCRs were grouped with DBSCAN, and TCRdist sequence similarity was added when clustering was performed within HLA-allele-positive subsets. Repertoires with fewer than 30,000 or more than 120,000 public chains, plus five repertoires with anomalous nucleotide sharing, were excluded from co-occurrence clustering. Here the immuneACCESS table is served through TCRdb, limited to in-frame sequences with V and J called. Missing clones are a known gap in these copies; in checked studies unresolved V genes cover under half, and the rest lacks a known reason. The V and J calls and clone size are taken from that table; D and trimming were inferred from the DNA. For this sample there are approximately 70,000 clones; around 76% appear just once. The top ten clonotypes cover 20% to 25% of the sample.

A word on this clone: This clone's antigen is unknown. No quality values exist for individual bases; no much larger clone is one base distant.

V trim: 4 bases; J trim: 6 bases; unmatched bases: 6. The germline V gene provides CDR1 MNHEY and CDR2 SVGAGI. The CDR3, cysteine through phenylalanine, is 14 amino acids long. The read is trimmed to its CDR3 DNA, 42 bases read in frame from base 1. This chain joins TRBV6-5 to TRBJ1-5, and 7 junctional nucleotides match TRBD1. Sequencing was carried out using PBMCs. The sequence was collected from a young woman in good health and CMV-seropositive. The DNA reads TGTGCCAGCAGTTTACAGGGGTACGCTCAGCCCCAGCATTTT. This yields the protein CASSLQGYAQPQHF.